Presented here are 9 T cell receptor beta chains from one specimen sequenced in a study of blood T cell repertoires in COVID-19. Some clones are missing from TCRdb's copy, which holds only in-frame ones; the method was immunoSEQ multiplex PCR. Seen here are about 32,000 clones, 90% observed once, and the top ten hold 1%. Sequenced: peripheral blood. Receptor source: a man in his 70s with active or convalescent COVID-19.

V and J are TRBV28 and TRBJ1-2, with D possibly being TRBD1 (5 bases). From germline, CDR1 is MDHEN and CDR2 SYDVKM. V dropped 3 bases and J dropped 7 bases, with 21 bases sitting between them. The CDR3 length is 16 residues. CDR3 nucleotides: TGTGCCAGCAGTTTTGTTCCCACAAAAGGGGTTTTTGGCTACACCTTC. This translates into CASSFVPTKGVFGYTF.

The chain is built from TRBV5-1 and TRBJ1-2; tentatively, D is TRBD1 (5 bases). The germline gives CDR1 SGHRS, CDR2 YFSETQ. With 4 bases removed from V and 2 bases from J, the gap between germline ends came to 18 bases. This CDR3 is built from 16 residues. The CDR3 coding sequence is TGCGCCAGCAGCCCTGTTGCCGGGGGGAGAAACTATGGCTACACCTTC. Translating it yields CASSPVAGGRNYGYTF.

This clone came up once. The chain is built from TRBV28 and TRBJ1-5; 9 bases are a match to TRBD1. The length of the CDR3 is 16 residues. Germline V CDR1 and CDR2: MDHEN, SYDVKM. V lost 6 bases to trimming and J lost 5 bases; unmatched junction nucleotides: 11. The DNA of the CDR3 is TGTGCCAGCAGGGCCCGGGACAGGGCTGTCTATCAGCCCCAGCATTTT. Amino acid sequence: CASRARDRAVYQPQHF.

This chain connects TRBV10-1 to TRBJ2-5; a weak D match, TRBD2 (6 bases). Germline V gene sequence: CDR1 WNHNN, CDR2 SYGVQD (reference sequence). V was trimmed by 0 bases and J by 2 bases, leaving 13 bases between them. CDR3 size: 16 residues. As DNA, the CDR3 is TGCGCCAGCAGTGAGTCGCCTGCGGCGGGGCAAGAGACCCAGTACTTC. It is translated as CASSESPAAGQETQYF.

The V gene is TRBV28, the J gene TRBJ1-1; D remains unclear. The germline V and J ends were trimmed by 4 bases and 11 bases, with 14 bases remaining between them. Germline V gives CDR1 MDHEN, CDR2 SYDVKM. This CDR3 region has 12 residues. CDR3 sequence: CASSSLPGGAFF. In DNA form, the CDR3 reads TGTGCCAGCAGTTCCCTTCCCGGAGGCGCTTTCTTT.

The rearrangement joins TRBV20-1 to TRBJ1-1; perhaps TRBD1 as D (5 bases). CDR3 length: 13 residues. Germline V gives CDR1 DFQATT, CDR2 SNEGSKA (reference sequence). Trimming removed 3 bases at V and 4 bases at J, with 12 bases between. This CDR3 reads CSASQGRATEAFF. CDR3 sequence (DNA): TGCAGTGCTAGTCAAGGCAGGGCCACTGAAGCTTTCTTT.

V usage is TRBV2 and J usage is TRBJ1-5, with D uncertain. The CDR3 length is 15 residues. The germline V gene encodes CDR1 SNHLY and CDR2 FYNNEI. V was shortened by 0 bases and J by 2 bases, with 8 bases between the two germline ends. CDR3 DNA sequence: TGTGCCAGCAGTGAAGCGCGCGGGGGCAATCAGCCCCAGCATTTT. Residues: CASSEARGGNQPQHF.

This rearrangement joins TRBV18 to TRBJ2-2, with 8 bases matching TRBD1. This CDR3 is 14 amino acids long. CDR1 is KGHSH and CDR2 is LQKENI in the germline V gene. Trimming cost V 6 bases and J 3 bases; bases outside gene matches: 3. DNA of the CDR3: TGTGCCAGCTCGTCGACAGGGGACACCGGGGAGCTGTTTTTT. It encodes CASSSTGDTGELFF.

The chain recombines TRBV15 with TRBJ2-1; TRBD2 aligns across 9 bases. The germline CDR1 and CDR2 sequences are LNHNV and YYDKDF (reference sequence). V lost 0 bases and J lost 8; bases outside the gene matches: 8. The CDR3 length is 16 residues. This chain's CDR3 is CATSRDLGSGSDEQFF. The CDR3 DNA reads as TGTGCCACCAGCAGAGATCTGGGTAGCGGGAGTGATGAGCAGTTCTTC.